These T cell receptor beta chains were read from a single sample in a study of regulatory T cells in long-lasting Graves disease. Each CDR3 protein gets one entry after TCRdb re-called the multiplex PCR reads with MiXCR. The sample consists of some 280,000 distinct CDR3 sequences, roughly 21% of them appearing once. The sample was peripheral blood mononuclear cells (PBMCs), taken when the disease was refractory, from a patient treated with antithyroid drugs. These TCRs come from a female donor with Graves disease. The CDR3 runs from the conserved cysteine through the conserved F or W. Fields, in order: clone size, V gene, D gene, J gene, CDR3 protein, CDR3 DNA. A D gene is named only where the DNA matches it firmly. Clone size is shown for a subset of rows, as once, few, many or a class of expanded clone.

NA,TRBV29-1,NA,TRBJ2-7,CSVETVAYEQYF,TGCAGCGTTGAAACAGTCGCCTACGAGCAGTACTTC
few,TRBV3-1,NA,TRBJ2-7,CASSQDVGSPYEQYF,TGTGCCAGCAGCCAAGATGTTGGGAGCCCCTACGAGCAGTACTTC
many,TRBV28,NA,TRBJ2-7,CASSYLPGGAYEQYF,TGTGCCAGCAGTTACCTACCAGGGGGGGCCTACGAGCAGTACTTC
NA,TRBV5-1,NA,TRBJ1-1,CASRAQTGNTEAFF,TGCGCCAGCAGGGCCCAGACAGGGAACACTGAAGCTTTCTTT
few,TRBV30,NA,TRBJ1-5,CAWNTGNQPQHF,TGTGCCTGGAATACGGGCAATCAGCCCCAGCATTTT
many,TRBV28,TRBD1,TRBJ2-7,CASQGRTGRTPRYEQYF,TGTGCCAGCCAGGGTAGGACAGGGAGAACCCCCCGCTACGAGCAGTACTTC
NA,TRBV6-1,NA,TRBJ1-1,CASRTSQETNTEAFF,TGTGCCAGCAGAACGTCACAGGAGACGAACACTGAAGCTTTCTTT
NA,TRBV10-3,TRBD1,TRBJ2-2,CAISAGQGAGELFF,TGTGCCATCAGTGCGGGACAGGGGGCCGGGGAGCTGTTTTTT
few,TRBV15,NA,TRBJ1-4,CATSRDWGGVEKLFF,TGTGCCACCAGCAGAGACTGGGGGGGTGTTGAAAAACTGTTTTTT
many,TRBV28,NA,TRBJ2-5,CASSHRLRNTETQYF,TGTGCCAGCAGTCACAGGTTAAGAAATACGGAGACCCAGTACTTC
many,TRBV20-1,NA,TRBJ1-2,CSAKAADYGYTF,TGCAGTGCCAAGGCGGCCGACTATGGCTACACCTTC
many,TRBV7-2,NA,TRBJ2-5,CASSSPFWRAETQYF,TGTGCCAGCAGCTCCCCGTTTTGGCGGGCAGAGACCCAGTACTTC
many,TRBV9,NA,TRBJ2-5,CASSLFQETQYF,TGTGCCAGCAGTTTATTTCAAGAGACCCAGTACTTC
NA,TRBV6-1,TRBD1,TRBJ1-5,CASSDRDRVNQPQHF,TGTGCCAGCAGTGACCGTGACAGGGTTAATCAGCCCCAGCATTTT
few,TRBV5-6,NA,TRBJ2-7,CASSFPDGYEQYF,TGTGCCAGCAGCTTTCCGGACGGCTACGAGCAGTACTTC
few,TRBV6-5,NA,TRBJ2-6,CASSYSMGGVQAGANVLTF,TGTGCCAGCAGTTACTCGATGGGGGGAGTCCAAGCTGGGGCCAACGTCCTGACTTTC
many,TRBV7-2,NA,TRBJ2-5,CASSKTLRETQYF,TGTGCCAGCAGCAAGACCCTCCGGGAGACCCAGTACTTC
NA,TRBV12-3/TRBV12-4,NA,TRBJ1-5,CASSSEVGDQPQHF,TGTGCCAGCAGTTCAGAGGTAGGGGATCAGCCCCAGCATTTT
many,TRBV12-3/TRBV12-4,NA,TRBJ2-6,CASSLWARSGANVLTF,TGTGCCAGCAGTTTATGGGCAAGATCCGGGGCCAACGTCCTGACTTTC
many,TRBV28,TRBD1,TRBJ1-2,CASSFLSGSTGDGYTF,TGTGCCAGCAGTTTCCTATCCGGCTCGACAGGGGACGGCTACACCTTC
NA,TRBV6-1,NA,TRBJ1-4,CASTVSQGEKLFF,TGTGCCAGCACAGTCTCTCAGGGTGAAAAACTGTTTTTT
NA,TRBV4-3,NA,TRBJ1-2,CASSPGAAIDYGYTF,TGCGCCAGCAGCCCCGGGGCAGCCATCGACTATGGCTACACCTTC
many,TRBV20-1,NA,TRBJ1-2,CSARDGTGYTF,TGCAGTGCTAGAGATGGGACTGGCTACACCTTC
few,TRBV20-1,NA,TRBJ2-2,CSASRDNRANTGELFF,TGCAGTGCTAGCCGGGACAACCGAGCGAACACCGGGGAGCTGTTTTTT
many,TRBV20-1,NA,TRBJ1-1,CSASDVTNTEAFF,TGCAGTGCTAGCGACGTCACGAACACTGAAGCTTTCTTT
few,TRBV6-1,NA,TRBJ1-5,CASSHPGWEDQPQHF,TGTGCCAGCAGTCATCCGGGGTGGGAGGATCAGCCCCAGCATTTT
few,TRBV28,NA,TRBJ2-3,CASTWGAADTQYF,TGTGCCAGCACCTGGGGGGCTGCAGATACGCAGTATTTT
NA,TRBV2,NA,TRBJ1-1,CASSGVMNTEAFF,TGTGCCAGTTCCGGAGTCATGAACACTGAAGCTTTCTTT
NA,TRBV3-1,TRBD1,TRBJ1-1,CASSQDPTGIAEAFF,TGTGCCAGCAGCCAAGACCCGACAGGGATCGCTGAAGCTTTCTTT
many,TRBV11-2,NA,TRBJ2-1,CASSRMAIRGLGNEQFF,TGTGCCAGCAGCCGGATGGCCATCAGGGGTCTAGGCAATGAGCAGTTCTTC
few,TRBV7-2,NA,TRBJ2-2,CASSFQRNTGELFF,TGTGCCAGCAGCTTCCAGAGGAACACCGGGGAGCTGTTTTTT
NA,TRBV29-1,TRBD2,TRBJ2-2,CSVLRDIGTSGVPGELFF,TGCAGCGTCCTCCGGGACATCGGGACTAGCGGGGTCCCCGGGGAGCTGTTTTTT
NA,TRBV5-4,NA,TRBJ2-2,CASSLGRGEPFF,TGTGCCAGCAGCTTGGGTCGCGGGGAGCCGTTTTTT
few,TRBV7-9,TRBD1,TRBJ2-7,CASSLTGQSNEQYF,TGTGCCAGCAGCTTGACGGGACAGTCCAACGAGCAGTACTTC
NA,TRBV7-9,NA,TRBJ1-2,CASSPLDSNYGYTF,TGTGCCAGCAGCCCGTTGGACAGTAACTATGGCTACACCTTC
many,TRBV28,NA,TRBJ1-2,CASSLEGERSLANYGYTF,TGTGCCAGCAGTTTAGAGGGGGAGCGTTCCTTAGCTAACTATGGCTACACCTTC
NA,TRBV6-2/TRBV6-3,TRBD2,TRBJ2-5,CASFSGRGETQYF,TGTGCCAGCTTCAGCGGGAGGGGGGAGACCCAGTACTTC
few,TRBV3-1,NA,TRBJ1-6,CASSQAQGGSPLHF,TGTGCCAGCAGCCAAGCACAGGGCGGATCACCCCTCCACTTT
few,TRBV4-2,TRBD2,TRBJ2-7,CASSQDQGTSGSHQYF,TGTGCCAGCAGCCAAGATCAAGGGACTAGCGGGAGCCATCAGTACTTC